Following are 3 T cell receptor beta chains from one sample sequenced in a study of cytomegalovirus exposure and HLA in healthy donors. Primers: 60 Vbeta forward and 13 Jbeta reverse. The repertoire was sequenced with immunoSEQ multiplex PCR; TCRdb's copy has only in-frame clones and lacks some. The profile shows approximately 170,000 clones, roughly 79% of them singletons. The specimen sequenced was PBMCs. The receptors stem from a woman in her 40s in good health and CMV-seronegative.

This chain joins TRBV13 and TRBJ1-1, with D unresolved. Trimming took off 0 bases at V and 0 bases at J, with 11 bases between the two ends. The germline V gene has CDR1 PRHDT and CDR2 FYEKMQ (reference sequence). This CDR3 has 16 residues. In DNA form, the CDR3 reads TGTGCCAGCAGCTTAGGAAGGGCGGGAATGAACACTGAAGCTTTCTTT. It encodes CASSLGRAGMNTEAFF.

This chain links TRBV28 with TRBJ1-2; no firm D call. The CDR3 consists of 13 residues. The germline V gene has CDR1 MDHEN and CDR2 SYDVKM. V lost 7 bases, J lost 6 bases, and 15 bases lay in between. In DNA, the CDR3 is TGTGCCAGCACTCCTCGCCGGGGAGATGGCTACACCTTC. Protein sequence: CASTPRRGDGYTF.

The J gene is TRBJ2-1, the V gene TRBV29-1; possible D gene TRBD2, 6 bases. CDR3 length: 15 amino acids. Between the trimmed V and J ends, which lost 6 bases and 4 bases, there was a span of 19 bases. Germline values: CDR1 SQVTM, CDR2 ANQGSEA. The DNA of the CDR3 is TGCAGCGTCCCCGCCTCGACTAGGCGATACAATGAGCAGTTCTTC. This codes for CSVPASTRRYNEQFF.